This TCR beta chain was obtained from a study of blood T cell repertoires in COVID-19. Study-wide background: Italy, Spain and the United States were the sources of the convalescent and acute COVID-19 samples. PBMCs, B-cell-depleted T cells, or T cells provided the cDNA or gDNA that made up the material.

Germline V CDR1 and CDR2: LNHDA, SQIVND (reference sequence). Trimming took 9 bases from V and 4 from J, leaving 25 bases between them. The CDR3 runs 16 residues. As originally analysed: Reference gene primer amplification in the assay estimated nucleated cell counts. Libraries were prepared by immunoSEQ multiplex PCR; TCRdb keeps only in-frame clonotypes and omits some of them. V and J calls and clone size are as listed in that table; D and trimming were resolved from the DNA. This sample has just under 40,000 clones, with approximately 94% found just once. The source is a human donor with active COVID-19. The donor label of this sample is uncertain. The sequenced sample consisted of peripheral blood. This rearrangement joins TRBV19 to TRBJ2-7, with D maybe TRBD2 (6 bases). The chain's CDR3 is CARAGSNPESGYEQYF. In DNA, the CDR3 is TGTGCCAGGGCGGGGAGTAACCCAGAGTCCGGATACGAGCAGTACTTC.